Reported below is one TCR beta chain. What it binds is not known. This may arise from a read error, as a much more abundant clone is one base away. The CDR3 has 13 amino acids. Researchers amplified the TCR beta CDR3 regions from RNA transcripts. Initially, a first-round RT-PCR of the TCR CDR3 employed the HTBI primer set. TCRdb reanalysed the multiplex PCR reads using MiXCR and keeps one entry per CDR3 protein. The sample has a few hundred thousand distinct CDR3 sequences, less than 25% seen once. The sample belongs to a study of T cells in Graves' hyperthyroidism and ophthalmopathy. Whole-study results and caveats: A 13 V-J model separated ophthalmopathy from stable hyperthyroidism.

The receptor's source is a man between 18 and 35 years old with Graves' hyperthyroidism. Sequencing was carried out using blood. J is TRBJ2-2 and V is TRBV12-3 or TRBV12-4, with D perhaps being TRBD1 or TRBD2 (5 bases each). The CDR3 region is CASNQGDTGELCF. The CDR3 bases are TGTGCCAGCAACCAGGGTGACACCGGGGAGCTGTGTTTT.